Reported below is one T cell receptor (beta chain). The entry originates in a study of blood T cell repertoires in COVID-19. Across the whole study: Sites across the United States, Italy and Spain contributed samples from acute and convalescent COVID-19.

Sequenced by immunoSEQ multiplex PCR; TCRdb stores in-frame clones only, minus some. The sample contains roughly 200,000 clones, around 85% of which appear only once. Researchers sorted participants into cohorts using their self-reported clinical history. Two negative PCRs, clearance, or symptom resolution had been documented for recovered Cohort 3 donors. This TCR derives from a man in his forties who had recovered from COVID-19. Specimen: PBMCs or T cells enriched from blood (not recorded which).

CDR3 coding DNA: TGTGCCACCAGTGACCCCGGGGGGGCAGGGACGCAGTATTTT. It yields the protein CATSDPGGAGTQYF. This chain uses TRBV24-1 with TRBJ2-3; 8 bases agree with TRBD2. The germline CDR1 and CDR2 sequences are KGHDR and SFDVKD. CDR3 length equals 14 residues. J was trimmed by 9 bases and V by 4 bases; bases with no gene match: 8.